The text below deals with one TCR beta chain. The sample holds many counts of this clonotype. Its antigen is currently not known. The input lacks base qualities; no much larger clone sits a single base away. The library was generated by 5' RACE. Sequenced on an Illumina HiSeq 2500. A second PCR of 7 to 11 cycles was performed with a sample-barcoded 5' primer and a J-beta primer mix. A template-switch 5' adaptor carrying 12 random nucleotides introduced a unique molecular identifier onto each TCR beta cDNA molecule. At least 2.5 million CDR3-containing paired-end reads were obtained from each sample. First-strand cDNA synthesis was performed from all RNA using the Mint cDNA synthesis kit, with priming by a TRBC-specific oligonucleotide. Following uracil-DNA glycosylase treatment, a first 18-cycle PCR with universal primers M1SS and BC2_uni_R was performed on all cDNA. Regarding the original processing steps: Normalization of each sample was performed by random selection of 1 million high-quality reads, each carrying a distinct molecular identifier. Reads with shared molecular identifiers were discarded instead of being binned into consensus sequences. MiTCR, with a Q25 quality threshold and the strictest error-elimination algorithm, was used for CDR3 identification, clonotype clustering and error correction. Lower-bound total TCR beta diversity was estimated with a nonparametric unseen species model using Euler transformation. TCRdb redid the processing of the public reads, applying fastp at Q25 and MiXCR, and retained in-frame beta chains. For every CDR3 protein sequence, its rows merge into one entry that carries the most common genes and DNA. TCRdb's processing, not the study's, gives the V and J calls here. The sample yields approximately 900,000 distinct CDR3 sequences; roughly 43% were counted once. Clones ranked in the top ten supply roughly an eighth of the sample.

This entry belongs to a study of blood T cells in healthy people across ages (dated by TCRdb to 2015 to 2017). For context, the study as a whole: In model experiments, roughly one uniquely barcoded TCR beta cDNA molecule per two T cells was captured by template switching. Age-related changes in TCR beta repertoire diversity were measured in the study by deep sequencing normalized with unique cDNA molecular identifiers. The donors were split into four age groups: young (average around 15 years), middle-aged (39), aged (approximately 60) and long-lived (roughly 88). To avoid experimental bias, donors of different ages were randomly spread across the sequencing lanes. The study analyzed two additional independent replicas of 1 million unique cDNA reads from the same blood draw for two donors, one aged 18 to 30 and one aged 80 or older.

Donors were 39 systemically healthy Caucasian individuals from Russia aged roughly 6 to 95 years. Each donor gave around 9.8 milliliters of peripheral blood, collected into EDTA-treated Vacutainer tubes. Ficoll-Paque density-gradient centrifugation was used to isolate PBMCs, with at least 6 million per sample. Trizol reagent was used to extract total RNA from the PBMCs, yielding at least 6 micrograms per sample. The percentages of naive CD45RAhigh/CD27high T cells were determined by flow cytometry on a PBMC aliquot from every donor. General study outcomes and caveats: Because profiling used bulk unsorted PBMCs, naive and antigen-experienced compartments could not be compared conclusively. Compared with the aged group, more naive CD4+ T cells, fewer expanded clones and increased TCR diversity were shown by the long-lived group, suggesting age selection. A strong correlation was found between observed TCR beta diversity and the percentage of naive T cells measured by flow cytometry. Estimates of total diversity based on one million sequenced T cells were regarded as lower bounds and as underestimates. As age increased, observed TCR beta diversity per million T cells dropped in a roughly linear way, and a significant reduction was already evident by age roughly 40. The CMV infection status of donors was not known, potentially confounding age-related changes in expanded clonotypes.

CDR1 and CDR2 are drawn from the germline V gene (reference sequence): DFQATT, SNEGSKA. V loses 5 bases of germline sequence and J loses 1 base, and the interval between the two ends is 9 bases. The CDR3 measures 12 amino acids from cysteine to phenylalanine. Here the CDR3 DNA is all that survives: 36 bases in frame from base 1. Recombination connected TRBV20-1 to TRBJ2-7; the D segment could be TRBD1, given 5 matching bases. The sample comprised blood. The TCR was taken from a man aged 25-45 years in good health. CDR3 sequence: CSAYQGSYEQYF. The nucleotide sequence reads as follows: TGCAGTGCTTACCAGGGATCCTACGAGCAGTACTTC.